This T cell receptor (beta chain) stems from a study of shared clonotypes between healthy human individuals. Overall study context: Per-donor plates numbered three CD4 naive, three CD4 memory, two CD8 naive and one CD8 memory. Study-wide points: In general, naive subsets displayed greater estimated richness than memory subsets did.

Deep was the level at which the assay was run. The table came from immunoSEQ multiplex PCR; TCRdb's copy has only in-frame clones and leaves some out. The data contain about 1 million clones, about 80% of them singletons. The CDR3 is 18 residues long. Per germline, CDR1 LNHDA and CDR2 SQIVND (reference sequence). V gave up 8 bases and J gave up 2 bases; unmatched junction bases: 20. As regards this clone: The target antigen is unknown.

J is TRBJ2-5 and V is TRBV19; TRBD1 matches at 7 bases. Input material: memory CD4+ T cells from PBMCs. Subset: CD45RA-negative fraction. The receptor was derived from a man aged 18-30 years in good health. Some clones in this sample may be carry-over from other donors' samples. The CDR3 sequence: CASSSTYRGRGRQETQYF. The CDR3 DNA sequence: TGTGCCAGTTCCTCAACCTACAGGGGAAGGGGGCGGCAAGAGACCCAGTACTTC.